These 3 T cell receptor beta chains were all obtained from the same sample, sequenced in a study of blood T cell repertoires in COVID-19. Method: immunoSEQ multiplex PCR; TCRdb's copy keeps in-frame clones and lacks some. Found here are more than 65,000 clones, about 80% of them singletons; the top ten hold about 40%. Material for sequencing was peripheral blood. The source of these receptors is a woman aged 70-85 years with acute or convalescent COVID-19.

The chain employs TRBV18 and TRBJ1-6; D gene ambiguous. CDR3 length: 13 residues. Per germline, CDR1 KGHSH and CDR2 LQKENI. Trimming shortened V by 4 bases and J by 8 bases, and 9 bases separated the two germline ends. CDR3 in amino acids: CASSLEGDSPLHF. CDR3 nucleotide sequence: TGTGCCAGCTCACTCGAGGGAGATTCACCCCTCCACTTT.

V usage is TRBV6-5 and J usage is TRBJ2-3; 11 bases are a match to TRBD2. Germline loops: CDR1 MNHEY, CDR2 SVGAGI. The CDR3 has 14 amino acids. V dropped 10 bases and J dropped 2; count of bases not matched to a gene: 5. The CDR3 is CATRLAGYTDTQYF. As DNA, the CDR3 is TGTGCCACACGACTAGCGGGATACACAGATACGCAGTATTTT.

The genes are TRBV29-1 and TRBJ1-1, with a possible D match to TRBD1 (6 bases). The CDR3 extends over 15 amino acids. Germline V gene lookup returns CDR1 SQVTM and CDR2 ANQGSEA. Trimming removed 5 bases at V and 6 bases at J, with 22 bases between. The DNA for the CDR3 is TGCAGCGTTAGAACGTGGACGCCCCCAGGGGCTGAAGCTTTCTTT. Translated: CSVRTWTPPGAEAFF.